This T cell receptor (beta chain) appears in the sequencing data of a study of early T cells in non-severe SARS-CoV-2 infection. As for the study in general: Whole-blood bulk RNA, unsorted, was sequenced, and chains were unpaired.

This clonotype has a handful of counts. V lost 2 bases and J lost 3, with 3 bases in between. In germline, CDR1 is SGDLS, CDR2 YYNGEE. The CDR3 length is 12 residues. The TCR library protocol attached unique molecular identifiers to the individual cDNA molecules. TCRdb reanalysed the 5' RACE reads using MiXCR and keeps one entry per CDR3 protein. The sample records more than 25,000 distinct CDR3 sequences, around 3% being singletons. This clonotype originated in an adult who was a healthcare worker with PCR-confirmed SARS-CoV-2 infection or an uninfected control (not recorded which). This sequence joins TRBV9 and TRBJ2-1; no definite D call. Material: whole blood. CDR3 nucleotide sequence: TGTGCCAGCAGCGTCCACTACAATGAGCAGTTCTTC. Its protein product is CASSVHYNEQFF.